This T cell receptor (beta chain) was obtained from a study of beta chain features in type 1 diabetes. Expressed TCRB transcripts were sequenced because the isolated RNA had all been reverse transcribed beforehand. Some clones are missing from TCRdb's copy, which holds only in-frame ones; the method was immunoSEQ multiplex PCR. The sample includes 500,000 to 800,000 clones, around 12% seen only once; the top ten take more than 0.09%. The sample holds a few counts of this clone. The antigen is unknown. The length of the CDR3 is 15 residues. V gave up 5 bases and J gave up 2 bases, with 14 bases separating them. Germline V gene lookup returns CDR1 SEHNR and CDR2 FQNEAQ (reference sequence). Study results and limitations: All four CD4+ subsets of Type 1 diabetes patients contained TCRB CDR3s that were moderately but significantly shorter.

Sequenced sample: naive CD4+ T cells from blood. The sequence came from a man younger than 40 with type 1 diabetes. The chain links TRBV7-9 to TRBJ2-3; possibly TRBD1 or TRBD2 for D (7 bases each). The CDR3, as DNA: TGTGCCAGCAGCCTCAGGGGGGGTATCACAGATACGCAGTATTTT. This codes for CASSLRGGITDTQYF.